These T cell receptor beta chains were read from a single sample in a study of shared clonotypes between healthy human individuals. Data came from immunoSEQ multiplex PCR; TCRdb stores just in-frame clones and leaves some out. The sample carries about 2.1 million clones, 85% to 95% recorded once. The sample taken for sequencing was naive CD8+ T cells from PBMCs. Receptors were obtained from a man younger than 35 in good health. Some clones in this sample may be carry-over from other donors' samples. CDR3s include the opening cysteine and the closing phenylalanine or tryptophan. The D gene is left open where the match is weak. Not every row has a clone size; where given, it reads once, few, many or a size class.

d_call	j_call	v_call	clone_size	cdr3_aa	cdr3_nt
.	TRBJ2-1	TRBV15	.	CATSRDSGASAYNEQFF	TGTGCCACCAGCAGAGATAGTGGGGCCTCCGCCTACAATGAGCAGTTCTTC
TRBD2	TRBJ2-3	TRBV27	.	CASSPRTSGRGTDTQYF	TGTGCCAGCAGTCCCAGGACTAGCGGGAGGGGTACAGATACGCAGTATTTT
TRBD1	TRBJ2-1	TRBV5-1	.	CASTGTGSNNEQFF	TGCGCCAGCACCGGGACAGGGTCAAACAATGAGCAGTTCTTC
.	TRBJ2-2	TRBV11-3	.	CASSPDTSNTGELFF	TGTGCCAGCAGCCCAGATACTAGTAACACCGGGGAGCTGTTTTTT
.	TRBJ1-2	TRBV29-1	.	CSVSDIRGYTF	TGCAGCGTCTCGGATATAAGAGGCTACACCTTC
.	TRBJ2-1	TRBV4-1	.	CASSQVQGSERGEQFF	TGCGCCAGCAGCCAGGTGCAGGGATCTGAGAGAGGGGAGCAGTTCTTC
.	TRBJ2-1	TRBV4-3	once	CASSQGRGAYNEQFF	TGCGCCAGCAGCCAAGGTAGAGGGGCCTACAATGAGCAGTTCTTC
.	TRBJ1-2	TRBV28	.	CASSLQGWVGGYTF	TGTGCCAGCAGTCTCCAAGGGTGGGTGGGCGGCTACACCTTC
.	TRBJ2-1	TRBV9	.	CASSDRPDLIRNEQFF	TGTGCCAGCAGCGATCGACCAGACCTCATACGGAATGAGCAGTTCTTC
TRBD2	TRBJ2-7	TRBV27	.	CASSLLREGIPEQYF	TGTGCCAGCAGTTTACTTCGGGAGGGTATTCCGGAGCAGTACTTC
.	TRBJ1-2	TRBV11-2	.	CASSLGAGNYGYTF	TGTGCCAGCAGCTTAGGGGCAGGCAACTATGGCTACACCTTC
TRBD2	TRBJ2-5	TRBV28	.	CASSLTGTNQETQYF	TGTGCCAGCAGTTTGACCGGGACTAACCAAGAGACCCAGTACTTC
.	TRBJ2-1	TRBV6-5	.	CASRTWNEQFF	TGTGCCAGCAGAACTTGGAATGAGCAGTTCTTC
.	TRBJ2-1	TRBV5-5	once	CASSFRGFEQFF	TGTGCCAGCAGCTTTCGGGGGTTTGAGCAGTTCTTC
.	TRBJ2-7	TRBV27	.	CASSLFSEDEQYF	TGTGCCAGCAGTTTATTCAGCGAGGACGAGCAGTACTTC
.	TRBJ2-1	TRBV28	.	CASSPRDLVYEQFF	TGTGCCAGCAGTCCCCGGGACTTAGTCTATGAGCAGTTCTTC
.	TRBJ1-1	TRBV10-3	.	CAISESGDMNTEAFF	TGTGCCATCAGTGAGAGTGGGGATATGAACACTGAAGCTTTCTTT
.	TRBJ2-7	TRBV28	.	CASIKKSAHGVYEQYF	TGTGCCAGCATTAAAAAAAGCGCGCATGGAGTCTACGAGCAGTACTTC
.	TRBJ2-2	TRBV6-5	.	CASSYFALPTGELFF	TGTGCCAGCAGTTACTTTGCGCTCCCCACCGGGGAGCTGTTTTTT
TRBD1	TRBJ1-1	TRBV9	.	CASSVEDRGVQIEAFF	TGTGCCAGCAGCGTAGAGGACAGGGGGGTTCAGATTGAAGCTTTCTTT
TRBD2	TRBJ2-7	TRBV2	.	CASTLRTSGSYEQYF	TGTGCCAGCACCCTCCGTACTAGCGGGAGCTACGAGCAGTACTTC
.	TRBJ2-7	TRBV28	.	CATLGHPYEQYF	TGTGCCACTTTGGGCCACCCCTACGAGCAGTACTTC
TRBD2	TRBJ2-3	TRBV11-2	.	CASSFFPAGVPDTQYF	TGTGCCAGCAGCTTTTTTCCAGCGGGAGTCCCAGATACGCAGTATTTT
.	TRBJ2-7	TRBV28	.	CASSFGASASSYEQYF	TGTGCCAGCAGTTTTGGGGCTAGCGCGAGCTCCTACGAGCAGTACTTC
.	TRBJ2-2	TRBV7-3	.	CASSFPSAGARAGTGELFF	TGTGCCAGCAGTTTCCCGTCCGCCGGGGCCCGAGCCGGCACCGGGGAGCTGTTTTTT
.	TRBJ2-7	TRBV7-9	.	CASRQGTYEQYF	TGTGCCAGCAGGCAGGGAACCTACGAGCAGTACTTC
.	TRBJ2-5	TRBV2	once	CAAYGETQYF	TGTGCCGCATACGGGGAGACCCAGTACTTC
.	TRBJ1-1	TRBV11-1	.	CASSPYVSGFSEAFF	TGTGCCAGCAGCCCTTACGTCTCAGGGTTCTCTGAAGCTTTCTTT
TRBD1	TRBJ1-1	TRBV11-3	.	CASSKTTGALNTEAFF	TGTGCCAGCAGCAAGACAACAGGGGCCCTCAACACTGAAGCTTTCTTT
.	TRBJ2-1	TRBV15	.	CATSRDAELAYNEQFF	TGTGCCACCAGCAGAGACGCCGAGCTTGCCTACAATGAGCAGTTCTTC
.	TRBJ1-1	TRBV27	.	CASRVTPNTEAFF	TGTGCCAGCAGGGTAACCCCGAACACTGAAGCTTTCTTT
.	TRBJ2-7	TRBV9	.	CASSVQGTGLNYEQYF	TGTGCCAGCAGCGTCCAGGGGACCGGGCTGAACTACGAGCAGTACTTC
.	TRBJ2-7	TRBV10-3	.	CAISESGAPLDEQYF	TGTGCCATCAGTGAGTCGGGAGCACCCCTCGACGAGCAGTACTTC
.	TRBJ1-2	TRBV7-9	.	CASRRTGGYTF	TGTGCCAGCAGACGTACGGGCGGCTACACCTTC
.	TRBJ1-3	TRBV11-2	.	CASSLVTGSSPGNTIYF	TGTGCCAGCAGCTTAGTAACGGGGAGCAGCCCTGGAAACACCATATATTTT
.	TRBJ2-2	TRBV19	.	CASSIRTANTGELFF	TGTGCCAGTAGTATAAGGACAGCGAACACCGGGGAGCTGTTTTTT
TRBD1	TRBJ2-7	TRBV9	.	CASSGQGYEQYF	TGTGCCAGCAGTGGACAGGGTTACGAGCAGTACTTC
.	TRBJ1-1	TRBV5-1	.	CASSSLMNTEAFF	TGCGCCAGCTCCTCACTTATGAACACTGAAGCTTTCTTT
TRBD1	TRBJ2-7	TRBV27	.	CASRGTDSYEQYF	TGTGCCAGCAGAGGGACAGATTCCTACGAGCAGTACTTC
.	TRBJ2-3	TRBV2	.	CATRSGPSIADTQYF	TGTGCCACCCGTTCCGGGCCCTCAATCGCAGATACGCAGTATTTT
.	TRBJ1-2	TRBV19	.	CASSSTIRGYTF	TGTGCCAGTAGTTCGACAATTCGTGGCTACACCTTC
.	TRBJ1-2	TRBV29-1	.	CSVVEESRESGYTF	TGCAGCGTTGTGGAAGAAAGTCGGGAGAGTGGCTACACCTTC
.	TRBJ1-1	TRBV27	once	CASSLQWGTEAFF	TGTGCCAGCAGCCTCCAGTGGGGCACTGAAGCTTTCTTT
.	TRBJ1-4	TRBV6-5	.	CASGRVYNEKLFF	TGTGCCAGCGGACGGGTCTATAATGAAAAACTGTTTTTT
TRBD2	TRBJ2-2	TRBV5-1	.	CASSRTSGRASEWAGELFF	TGCGCCAGCAGCCGGACTAGCGGGAGGGCCTCAGAGTGGGCCGGGGAGCTGTTTTTT
.	TRBJ1-2	TRBV7-9	.	CASSQSRDSIYGYTF	TGTGCCAGCAGCCAGAGCCGGGACTCCATATATGGCTACACCTTC
TRBD1	TRBJ2-1	TRBV7-9	.	CASSFRLTGENEQFF	TGTGCCAGCAGCTTCCGGCTGACAGGGGAAAATGAGCAGTTCTTC
.	TRBJ2-6	TRBV29-1	.	CSVWSSGANVLTF	TGCAGCGTCTGGAGCTCTGGGGCCAACGTCCTGACTTTC
.	TRBJ2-7	TRBV15	.	CATSTTRTSYEQYF	TGTGCCACCAGCACCACCCGCACCTCCTACGAGCAGTACTTC
TRBD1	TRBJ2-2	TRBV7-8	.	CASSSRTGTATGELFF	TGTGCCAGCAGCTCACGCACCGGGACAGCGACCGGGGAGCTGTTTTTT
.	TRBJ2-1	TRBV5-6	.	CASSYWGGPQEQFF	TGTGCCAGCAGCTATTGGGGGGGGCCCCAGGAGCAGTTCTTC
.	TRBJ2-1	TRBV28	.	CASLASTYDEQFF	TGTGCCAGTCTAGCGAGTACATATGATGAGCAGTTCTTC